The text below deals with one T cell receptor beta chain. Its antigen remains unknown. Starting from PBMCs, sorting isolated CD4+ and CD8+ T cells. Extraction and reverse transcription of RNA yielded cDNA as the sequencing template. Some clones are missing from TCRdb's copy, which holds only in-frame ones; the method was immunoSEQ multiplex PCR. The table has 100,000 to 150,000 clones, almost 50% seen once. V was cut by 3 bases and J by 6 bases, with 6 bases left in between. Germline V gene sequence: CDR1 MNHNS, CDR2 SASEGT. The CDR3 extends over 11 amino acids. The sample belongs to a study of CD8+ T cells in alopecia areata. Study-wide findings and caveats: Scalp samples also contribute reads from the resident alphabeta T cells found in normal skin.

V and J are TRBV6-1 and TRBJ2-7; D gene ambiguous. The input for sequencing was CD8+ T cells sorted from blood, taken at week 0. This sequence was found in a human donor with alopecia areata. DNA for the CDR3: TGTGCCAGCAGTGACTCGACCGAGCAGTACTTC. Amino acids: CASSDSTEQYF.